Each of the 18 T cell receptor beta chains below was sequenced from the same sample in a study of human T cells and chemical hapten exposure. Time point denoted: patch test 1, 2 weeks after DPC sensitization. Treatment described: therapeutic diphenylcyclopropenone sensitization with weekly scalp DPC. TCRdb re-analysed the RACE reads in MiXCR, keeping a single row per CDR3 protein. The table has 84,000 or so distinct CDR3 sequences, 10% to 13% seen once. Here the sequenced sample was whole blood, taken in connection with sensitization to the hapten diphenylcyclopropenone (DPC). These receptors all stem from a man between 35 and 55 years old with alopecia areata. Some clones in this sample may be carry-over from other donors' samples.

This clonotype was detected a few times. This chain connects TRBV29-1 to TRBJ2-7, with D perhaps TRBD1 (6 bases). Trimming pared 4 bases from V and 1 base from J, leaving 11 bases between. Per germline, CDR1 SQVTM and CDR2 ANQGSEA. The CDR3 has 13 residues. The CDR3 DNA is TGCAGCGTTGCCTCCGGGACATCCTACGAGCAGTACTTC. It yields the protein CSVASGTSYEQYF.

J is TRBJ2-7 and V is TRBV10-3; 10 nucleotides agree with TRBD2. The CDR3 loop spans 17 amino acids. V lost 3 bases, J lost 6 bases, and 14 bases stayed unmatched. Germline lookup yields CDR1 ENHRY and CDR2 SYGVKD. The CDR3 region is CAISDGTGAGGPPEQYV. The CDR3 DNA sequence: TGTGCCATCAGTGATGGGACGGGAGCGGGAGGGCCCCCCGAGCAGTACGTC.

This clonotype was detected a few times. DNA for the CDR3: TGTGCCATCAGTACGAGCACCGGGGAGCTGTTTTTT. It encodes CAISTSTGELFF. This chain connects TRBV10-3 to TRBJ2-2; D ambiguous. V was trimmed by 5 bases and J by 4 bases, leaving 5 bases between them. CDR1 is ENHRY and CDR2 is SYGVKD in the germline V gene. This CDR3 is 12 amino acids long.

A few counts support this clonotype. This rearrangement joins TRBV7-7 to TRBJ2-1, with D unclear. The CDR3 is made up of 10 amino acids. The germline V gene has CDR1 SSHAT and CDR2 FNYEAQ (reference sequence). This CDR3 is CARVDNEQFF. The CDR3 DNA reads TGTGCTAGGGTTGACAATGAGCAGTTCTTC.

This clonotype was observed a handful of times. The gene calls are TRBV20-1 and TRBJ2-3; 12 bases fit TRBD2. Losses at the gene ends were 5 bases for V and 3 bases for J; bases not matched to a gene: 6. The CDR3 loop spans 15 amino acids. Germline V gene data show CDR1 as DFQATT and CDR2 as SNEGSKA (reference sequence). CDR3 bases: TGCAGTGCTCTCTGGACTAGCGGGAAAACAGATACGCAGTATTTT. Protein sequence: CSALWTSGKTDTQYF.

This clonotype was recorded many times. V usage is TRBV27 and J usage is TRBJ2-5; no clear D gene. This CDR3 spans 12 amino acids. From germline, CDR1 is MNHEY and CDR2 SMNVEV (reference sequence). V lost 3 bases and J 4 bases, leaving 6 bases between the germline ends. CDR3 protein: CASSFRGETQYF. The CDR3 DNA reads TGTGCCAGCAGTTTCCGAGGAGAGACCCAGTACTTC.

This clonotype was picked up many times. The rearrangement links TRBV6-1 to TRBJ2-3; the D is unclear. CDR1 and CDR2 from the germline V gene are MNHNS and SASEGT. The CDR3 has 12 residues. V shed 10 bases and J shed 0 bases, with 8 bases lying between them. The CDR3 here is CAISKSTDTQYF. Here the CDR3 DNA reads TGTGCCATATCCAAGAGCACAGATACGCAGTATTTT.

This clonotype appeared a few times. The rearrangement uses TRBV6-2 or TRBV6-3 and TRBJ1-1; D might be TRBD1 (6 bases). Trimming took off 8 bases at V and 5 bases at J, with 15 bases between the two ends. The CDR3 has 13 amino acids. Germline values: CDR1 MNHEY, CDR2 SVGEGT. CDR3 amino acids: CASGPGHPTEAFF. CDR3 bases: TGTGCCAGCGGCCCGGGACATCCGACTGAAGCTTTCTTT.

The rearrangement joins TRBV19 to TRBJ1-5; D is uncertain. CDR1 and CDR2 (germline): LNHDA, SQIVND (reference sequence). V lost 3 bases and J 6 bases, leaving 12 bases between the germline ends. The CDR3 is made up of 14 amino acids. Here the CDR3 reads CASSIAGATQPQHF. DNA of the CDR3: TGTGCCAGTAGTATTGCGGGAGCCACTCAGCCCCAGCATTTT. Filled out from reference TRBV19 and TRBJ1-5, the complete variable domain reads DGGITQSPKYLFRKEGQNVTLSCEQNLNHDAMYWYRQDPGQGLRLIYYSQIVNDFQKGDIAEGYSVSREKKESFPLTVTSAQKNPTAFYLCASSIAGATQPQHFGDGTRLSIL.

This clonotype was counted only a few times. V is TRBV20-1 and J is TRBJ2-4; 10 nucleotides align to TRBD2. The V gene end was trimmed by 2 bases and the J gene end by 9 bases; junction bases not matched to a gene: 10. Looked up from germline, CDR1 is DFQATT and CDR2 is SNEGSKA (reference sequence). The CDR3 has 15 amino acids. CDR3 in DNA: TGCAGTGCTAGACGTGGAGGACTAGCGGAAGGCATTCAGTACTTC. Its translation is CSARRGGLAEGIQYF.

This clonotype was counted only a few times. The J gene is TRBJ2-3, the V gene TRBV6-5; maybe TRBD1 (6 bases). The germline V and J ends were trimmed by 8 bases and 5 bases, with 14 bases remaining between them. CDR1 MNHEY and CDR2 SVGAGI come from the germline V gene. The CDR3 contains 13 residues. In DNA, the CDR3 is TGTGCCAGCGAGGGGCCAGGGGAAGATACGCAGTATTTT. This gives the protein CASEGPGEDTQYF.

This clonotype was seen a few times. The rearrangement joins TRBV12-3 or TRBV12-4 to TRBJ2-1; maybe TRBD2 (6 bases). Trimming removed 6 bases at V and 0 bases at J, with 15 bases between. CDR3 length: 16 residues. The CDR3 DNA is TGTGCCAGCAGCTCGGAGGGGTTGATCTCCTACAATGAGCAGTTCTTC. Translation gives CASSSEGLISYNEQFF.

This rearrangement joins TRBV4-3 to TRBJ1-1; 8 bases line up with TRBD1. V lost 5 bases to trimming and J lost 1 base; unmatched junction nucleotides: 6. Per the germline V gene, CDR1 is LGHNA and CDR2 is YSLEER. CDR3 length: 15 residues. The CDR3: CASSFTTGANTEAFF. The CDR3 coding sequence is TGCGCCAGCAGCTTTACGACAGGGGCGAACACTGAAGCTTTCTTT.

This clonotype was counted only a few times. This chain links TRBV2 with TRBJ1-1; 7 bases match TRBD1. This CDR3 is 13 amino acids long. The germline CDR1 and CDR2 sequences are SNHLY and FYNNEI. V shed 6 bases and J 3 bases; nucleotides not matched to a gene: 4. The CDR3 protein is CASRLTGDTEAFF. CDR3 DNA sequence: TGTGCCAGCAGGCTTACAGGGGACACTGAAGCTTTCTTT.

The rearrangement uses TRBV18 and TRBJ2-6; D might be TRBD2 (6 bases). There are 15 residues in the CDR3. CDR1 and CDR2 from the germline V gene are KGHSH and LQKENI. With 3 bases removed from V and 3 bases from J, the gap between germline ends came to 9 bases. CDR3 sequence: CASSPQGGGANVLTF. The DNA for the CDR3 is TGTGCCAGCTCACCTCAGGGAGGTGGGGCCAACGTCCTGACTTTC.

This clonotype was recorded many times. The chain joins TRBV7-9 to TRBJ1-2; 8 bases map to TRBD1. Germline CDR1 is SEHNR and CDR2 is FQNEAQ (reference sequence). With V trimmed by 4 bases and J by 0 bases, 13 bases remained unmatched. There are 18 residues in the CDR3. The CDR3 reads CASSWPRDRGLSNYGYTF. CDR3 DNA sequence: TGTGCCAGCAGCTGGCCCCGAGACAGGGGTCTCTCTAACTATGGCTACACCTTC.

The V call is TRBV7-9, the J call TRBJ2-1, with 12 bases matching TRBD2. V shed 5 bases and J 4 bases; nucleotides not matched to a gene: 3. CDR3 size: 15 residues. Looked up from germline, CDR1 is SEHNR and CDR2 is FQNEAQ (reference sequence). The CDR3 is CASSPGLAGYNEQFF. The CDR3 region has the DNA TGTGCCAGCAGCCCCGGACTAGCGGGATACAATGAGCAGTTCTTC.

This clonotype turned up a few times. The J gene is TRBJ2-3, the V gene TRBV25-1; D gene uncertain. Germline values: CDR1 MGHDK, CDR2 SYGVNS. Trimming stripped 3 bases from V and 6 bases from J, with 10 bases between. The CDR3 length is 13 residues. This CDR3 reads CASSDRSFDTQYF. The CDR3 DNA is TGTGCCAGCAGTGATCGGAGTTTCGATACGCAGTATTTT.